This entry lists 7 T cell receptor beta chains sequenced from one sample in a study of control samples from healthy donors and cancer patients (dated by TCRdb to about 2020). To prepare the library, the immunoSEQ multiplex PCR assay was applied. TCRdb holds this immuneACCESS table with in-frame rearrangements only. Some clones are missing; in checked studies, unresolved V genes explain under half, and the rest has no known cause. The sample contains about 150,000 clones, 90% to 95% of them found a single time. In total, the top ten clones hold 5.8% of the sample. The sequenced sample consisted of blood. The receptors were sampled from a man aged 18 to 29 in good health.

V is TRBV12-3 or TRBV12-4 and J is TRBJ1-5; D remains ambiguous. V lost 5 bases, J lost 6 bases, and 8 bases lay in between. The CDR3 sequence is 12 residues long. Here the CDR3 reads CASSRDGQPQHF. The CDR3 nucleotides are TGTGCCAGCAGTCGAGATGGTCAGCCCCAGCATTTT.

The genes are TRBV7-2 and TRBJ2-1, with D possibly being TRBD1 or TRBD2 (5 bases each). The CDR3 is made up of 15 amino acids. V lost 3 bases to trimming and J lost 0 bases, with 9 bases between them. The germline V gene has CDR1 SGHTA and CDR2 FQGNSA. CDR3 nucleotides: TGTGCCAGCAGCTTCCGGGGCCTCTCCTACAATGAGCAGTTCTTC. Encoded protein: CASSFRGLSYNEQFF.

V gene TRBV7-2 combines with J gene TRBJ2-1; 11 bases fit TRBD2. Germline V gene lookup returns CDR1 SGHTA and CDR2 FQGNSA. With V trimmed by 5 bases and J by 6 bases, 15 bases remained unmatched. The CDR3 consists of 18 residues. The CDR3 reads CASSPGVLAGGLGNEQFF. Written as DNA, the CDR3 is TGTGCCAGCAGCCCAGGGGTATTAGCGGGAGGGTTGGGCAATGAGCAGTTCTTC.

This sequence joins TRBV13 and TRBJ1-4, with D maybe TRBD1 (5 bases). V dropped 5 bases and J dropped 8 bases, with 12 bases sitting between them. The germline V gene encodes CDR1 PRHDT and CDR2 FYEKMQ (reference sequence). The CDR3 runs 13 residues. The CDR3 bases are TGTGCCAGCAGCCAGTTAGGGGCCGAAAAACTGTTTTTT. This codes for CASSQLGAEKLFF.

The chain employs TRBV15 and TRBJ2-1; TRBD2 agrees at 10 bases. Trimming removed 0 bases from V and 7 bases from J; junction bases left unmatched: 9. This CDR3 is 17 amino acids long. Germline assignment: CDR1 LNHNV and CDR2 YYDKDF (reference sequence). DNA of the CDR3: TGTGCCACCAGCAGAGATCCAGACCTAGCGGGAGCTAATGAGCAGTTCTTC. This codes for CATSRDPDLAGANEQFF.

The chain carries TRBV7-3 and TRBJ2-7; TRBD2 aligns across 15 bases. The CDR3 covers 16 residues. Losses at the gene ends were 3 bases for V and 9 bases for J; bases not matched to a gene: 9. Germline-derived CDR1 and CDR2 are SGHTA and FQGTGA. The CDR3 protein is CASSFTGTSGRHGQYF. The CDR3 DNA reads as TGTGCCAGCAGCTTCACCGGGACTAGCGGGAGGCACGGGCAGTACTTC.

The CDR3 reads CASSLYPGLAAGAKNIQYF. CDR3 nucleotide sequence: TGTGCCAGCAGCCTATATCCGGGACTAGCGGCCGGGGCCAAAAACATTCAGTACTTC. The gene calls are TRBV7-2 and TRBJ2-4; 11 positions match TRBD2. From germline, CDR1 is SGHTA and CDR2 FQGNSA. V was pared by 5 bases and J by 1 base, with 13 bases of the junction left unmatched. The CDR3 covers 19 residues.